One sample yielded the 24 T cell receptor beta chains listed below, sequenced in a study of response to subunit inactivated influenza vaccine. In TCRdb, the RT-PCR reads were re-called with MiXCR into one record per CDR3 protein. This table has roughly 500,000 distinct CDR3 sequences, about 15% appearing once. Sequences were derived from CD4+ T cells sorted from PBMCs, sampled roughly 24 months after vaccination. The receptor source for this set is a man in his fifties or sixties who received an inactivated influenza vaccine.

The chain is built from TRBV6-5 and TRBJ2-4; maybe TRBD2 (5 bases). V was trimmed by 0 bases and J by 6 bases, leaving 12 bases between them. The germline CDR1 and CDR2 sequences are MNHEY and SVGAGI. The CDR3 covers 15 residues. The CDR3: CASSYSSTRGNIQYF. DNA of the CDR3: TGTGCCAGCAGTTACTCGAGTACCCGGGGAAACATTCAGTACTTC.

This clonotype was seen only a few times. The chain couples TRBV29-1 to TRBJ1-4, with a possible D match to TRBD1 (6 bases). Trimming shortened V by 1 base and J by 6 bases, and 12 bases separated the two germline ends. The V gene's germline CDR1 is SQVTM and CDR2 ANQGSEA. The CDR3 runs 14 residues. Written as DNA, the CDR3 is TGCAGCGTTGAAGGGGGGCTTGGGGATGAAAAACTGTTTTTT. This encodes CSVEGGLGDEKLFF.

This clonotype has a handful of counts. The CDR3 region is CSARDGGRDGYTF. The CDR3 nucleotides are TGCAGTGCTAGAGATGGGGGGCGAGATGGCTACACCTTC. V is TRBV20-1 and J is TRBJ1-2; a weak D match, TRBD1 (6 bases). Trimming left V 0 bases short and J 6 bases short, with 11 bases between. Germline CDR1 and CDR2: DFQATT and SNEGSKA (reference sequence). This CDR3 has 13 residues.

This rearrangement joins TRBV6-5 to TRBJ1-1; tentatively, D is TRBD1 (5 bases). This CDR3 is 15 amino acids long. Germline-derived CDR1 and CDR2 are MNHEY and SVGAGI. Deletions cut 4 bases from V and 6 bases from J, with 18 bases between. The CDR3 spells CASSWGPGITAEAFF. CDR3 DNA: TGTGCCAGCAGTTGGGGACCAGGGATAACGGCTGAAGCTTTCTTT.

The sample holds a few counts of this clonotype. The chain has TRBV6-5 and TRBJ2-5; D is unresolved. Germline V gives CDR1 MNHEY, CDR2 SVGAGI. The length of the CDR3 is 12 residues. V lost 5 bases, J lost 5 bases, and 9 bases lay in between. CDR3 DNA: TGTGCCAGCAGTCGCCCCTTCGAGACCCAGTACTTC. Amino acids: CASSRPFETQYF.

This clonotype occurred many times. This chain joins TRBV20-1 and TRBJ2-1; maybe TRBD1 (7 bases). Trimming pared 1 base from V and 1 base from J, leaving 17 bases between. Germline loops: CDR1 DFQATT, CDR2 SNEGSKA (reference sequence). This CDR3 contains 17 residues. DNA of the CDR3: TGCAGTGCTAGAGCCCCAGGGGGGAAAACGTCCTACAATGAGCAGTTCTTC. Its translation is CSARAPGGKTSYNEQFF.

The CDR3 is CASSLTDASTNEKLFF. The CDR3 region has the DNA TGCGCCAGCAGCCTAACTGATGCCTCAACTAATGAAAAACTGTTTTTT. This chain connects TRBV5-1 to TRBJ1-4; D gene uncertain. Trimming shortened V by 4 bases and J by 0 bases, and 13 bases separated the two germline ends. This CDR3 is built from 16 residues. Looked up from germline, CDR1 is SGHRS and CDR2 is YFSETQ.

This clonotype has just a few counts. CDR3 DNA sequence: TGCAGTGCAGCGACAGGGTCGGATCAGCCCCAGCATTTT. Encoded protein: CSAATGSDQPQHF. The chain is built from TRBV20-1 and TRBJ1-5, with TRBD1 matching over 7 bases. The length of the CDR3 is 13 residues. The V gene end was trimmed by 6 bases and the J gene end by 5 bases; junction bases not matched to a gene: 7. Per germline, CDR1 DFQATT and CDR2 SNEGSKA (reference sequence).

In its sample, this clonotype was seen a few times. The chain carries TRBV4-3 and TRBJ1-2; 7 positions match TRBD1. Germline loops: CDR1 LGHNA, CDR2 YSLEER. The CDR3 covers 15 residues. The ends lost 3 bases at V and 4 bases at J; junction bases unmatched: 8. CDR3 nucleotides: TGCGCCAGCAGCCAGAGGGGCAGGGGGGCCTATGGCTACACCTTC. As protein: CASSQRGRGAYGYTF.

This clonotype was found a few times. The gene calls are TRBV10-3 and TRBJ2-7, with D maybe TRBD2 (5 bases). The V gene's germline CDR1 is ENHRY and CDR2 SYGVKD. Trimming stripped 2 bases from V and 5 bases from J, with 13 bases between. The CDR3 runs 14 residues. CDR3 protein: CAISEGPQRNEQYF. DNA for the CDR3: TGTGCCATCAGTGAGGGGCCGCAGCGGAACGAGCAGTACTTC.

V is TRBV20-1 and J is TRBJ2-6, with D hard to call. The CDR3 sequence is 15 residues long. Trimming left V 6 bases short and J 3 bases short, with 15 bases between. The germline gives CDR1 DFQATT, CDR2 SNEGSKA (reference sequence). The CDR3 region is CSALRGPFGANVLTF. The CDR3 nucleotides read TGCAGTGCCTTACGTGGCCCCTTTGGGGCCAACGTCCTGACTTTC.

This chain connects TRBV10-3 to TRBJ2-2; 9 bases align to TRBD2. Germline CDR1 reads ENHRY; CDR2 reads SYGVKD. The CDR3 covers 13 residues. Trimming cost V 6 bases and J 6 bases; bases outside gene matches: 2. This CDR3 is CAIRREGAGELFF. Written as DNA, the CDR3 is TGTGCCATCAGGCGGGAGGGCGCCGGGGAGCTGTTTTTT.

This clonotype was counted a single time. This chain connects TRBV7-2 to TRBJ2-3; possible D gene TRBD2, 6 bases. The ends were cut back, 2 bases at V and 2 bases at J, with 8 bases in the middle. CDR3 length: 14 residues. The germline V gene encodes CDR1 SGHTA and CDR2 FQGNSA. In DNA, the CDR3 is TGTGCCAGCAGCTTACGGGGGTTCACAGATACGCAGTATTTT. It encodes CASSLRGFTDTQYF.

The chain links TRBV9 to TRBJ1-2; D call uncertain. Between the trimmed V and J ends, which lost 3 bases and 8 bases, there was a span of 11 bases. This CDR3 is 12 amino acids long. CDR1 and CDR2 from the germline V gene are SGDLS and YYNGEE. The CDR3 nucleotides read TGTGCCAGCAGCGCACTGAAAGTGGGCTACACCTTC. This encodes CASSALKVGYTF.

This clonotype was counted a few times. The chain uses TRBV20-1 and TRBJ2-1, with D uncertain. The germline V and J ends were trimmed by 3 bases and 4 bases, with 13 bases remaining between them. Per germline, CDR1 DFQATT and CDR2 SNEGSKA (reference sequence). The CDR3 is 14 residues long. The CDR3 here is CSASSQTFYNEQFF. CDR3 nucleotide sequence: TGCAGTGCTAGTAGCCAGACCTTTTACAATGAGCAGTTCTTC.

This clonotype was seen only a few times. V and J are TRBV5-5 and TRBJ2-4, with 8 bases identical to TRBD2. The V and J ends lost 4 bases and 5 bases, in that order; junction bases with no gene match: 8. The CDR3 has 15 residues. The V gene's germline CDR1 is SGHKS and CDR2 YYEKEE (reference sequence). The CDR3 DNA is TGTGCCAGCAGCGTTCTTAGCGGGATCCAAAACATTCAGTACTTC. It yields the protein CASSVLSGIQNIQYF.

The chain carries TRBV4-3 and TRBJ2-1; 8 nucleotides line up with TRBD2. There are 17 residues in the CDR3. Germline CDR1 and CDR2: LGHNA and YSLEER. V lost 0 bases and J lost 1; bases outside the gene matches: 5. The chain's CDR3 is CASSQDGAGGSYNEQFF. CDR3 in DNA: TGCGCCAGCAGCCAAGATGGGGCGGGAGGATCCTACAATGAGCAGTTCTTC.

This clonotype was found a few times. The chain joins TRBV3-1 to TRBJ2-3; 11 nucleotides agree with TRBD2. J gave up 4 bases and V 3 bases, and 3 bases lay outside the gene matches. The germline V gene has CDR1 LGHDT and CDR2 YNNKEL (reference sequence). The CDR3 runs to 15 residues. In DNA, the CDR3 is TGTGCCAGCAGCCAGACTAGCGGGGCGCCAGATACGCAGTATTTT. It translates to CASSQTSGAPDTQYF.

The chain carries TRBV9 and TRBJ1-1; D is unclear. Germline assignment: CDR1 SGDLS and CDR2 YYNGEE. The germline V and J ends were trimmed by 1 base and 0 bases, with 10 bases remaining between them. The CDR3 loop spans 15 amino acids. This CDR3 reads CASSVFLGLNTEAFF. The CDR3, as DNA: TGTGCCAGCAGCGTATTTTTAGGTCTGAACACTGAAGCTTTCTTT.

The chain carries TRBV4-2 and TRBJ1-4, with 9 bases lining up with TRBD1. The V gene's germline CDR1 is LGHNA and CDR2 YNFKEQ. With 2 bases clipped from V and 3 bases from J, the junction kept 7 bases outside the gene matches. This CDR3 is 17 amino acids long. The CDR3 spells CASSQNRGLRANEKLFF. The CDR3 nucleotides read TGTGCCAGCAGCCAAAACAGGGGGCTTCGGGCTAATGAAAAACTGTTTTTT.

Concerning this clonotype itself: One end of the junction is discordant with germline, which a read error may explain. The V and J genes are TRBV7-7 and TRBJ2-1; 9 bases map to TRBD2. This CDR3 comprises 15 residues. Germline CDR1 SSHAT, CDR2 FNYEAQ (reference sequence). The CDR3 sequence is CASSLERGAYNEQFF. Here the CDR3 DNA reads TGTGCTAGCAGCTTAGAGCGGGGGGCATACAATGAGCAGTTCTTC.

In this sample, this clonotype turned up many times. The chain has TRBV12-3 or TRBV12-4 and TRBJ2-1; no definite D call. The CDR3 consists of 11 residues. V lost 0 bases, J lost 10 bases, and 4 bases lay in between. The CDR3 sequence is CASSLAVEQFF. Here the CDR3 DNA reads TGTGCCAGCAGTTTAGCAGTCGAGCAGTTCTTC.

This clonotype was detected a few times. The CDR3 loop is CASSLVRGPYEQYF. CDR3 DNA sequence: TGCGCCAGCAGCTTGGTGCGGGGGCCCTACGAGCAGTACTTC. The chain carries TRBV5-1 and TRBJ2-7; D is possibly TRBD2 (7 bases). The germline V gene has CDR1 SGHRS and CDR2 YFSETQ. The CDR3 loop spans 14 amino acids. The V end was cut by 0 bases, the J end by 2 bases, with 9 bases between.

The rearrangement joins TRBV12-3 or TRBV12-4 to TRBJ2-1; 12 positions agree with TRBD2. The CDR3 extends over 14 amino acids. V gave up 4 bases and J gave up 9 bases; unmatched junction bases: 4. The CDR3 DNA follows: TGTGCCAGCAGTTCTAGCGGGGGGGCCCTTGAGCAGTTCTTC. Translated: CASSSSGGALEQFF.